Detailed here is one T cell receptor beta chain. Antigen unknown. UMIs and a universal primer site were added when TCR cDNA was made by 5'RACE template switching. TCRdb used MiXCR to reprocess the 5' RACE reads, holding one entry per CDR3 protein. The table lists some 390,000 distinct CDR3 sequences, approximately 5.7% of them singletons. The entry originates in a study of T cells after yellow fever vaccination. The wider study: SMART-Seq v4 Ultra Low Input prepared libraries from low-cell fractions.

General study findings and limits: Abundant bulk-population clonotypes could contaminate the FACS-sorted repertoires. Primary-vaccination clones mostly resurfaced post-booster (about 95% CD4, roughly 90% CD8).

CDR1 and CDR2 (germline): SGHRS, YFSETQ. The CDR3 consists of 16 residues. The V end lost 0 bases, the J end lost 5 bases, and 15 bases lay between the germline ends. The material was PBMCs, obtained 5 days after the yellow fever booster vaccination. This clonotype was obtained from a man aged 25 to 40 who received the YFV17D yellow fever vaccine. This sequence joins TRBV5-1 and TRBJ2-1, with no clear D. The CDR3 region is CASSLGAFISNNEQFF. The CDR3 bases are TGCGCCAGCAGCTTGGGGGCCTTTATTTCGAACAATGAGCAGTTCTTC.